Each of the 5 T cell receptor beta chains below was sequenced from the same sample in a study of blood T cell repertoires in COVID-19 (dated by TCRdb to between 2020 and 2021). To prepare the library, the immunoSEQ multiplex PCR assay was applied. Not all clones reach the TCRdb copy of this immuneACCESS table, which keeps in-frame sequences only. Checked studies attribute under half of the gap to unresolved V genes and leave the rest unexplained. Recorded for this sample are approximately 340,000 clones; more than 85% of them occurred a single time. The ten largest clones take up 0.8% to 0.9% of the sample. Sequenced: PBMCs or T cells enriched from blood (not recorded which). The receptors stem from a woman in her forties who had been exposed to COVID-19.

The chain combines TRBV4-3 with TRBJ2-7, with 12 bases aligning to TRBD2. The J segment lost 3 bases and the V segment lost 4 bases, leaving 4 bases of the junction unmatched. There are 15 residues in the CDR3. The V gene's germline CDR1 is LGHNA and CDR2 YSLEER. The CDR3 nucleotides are TGCGCCAGCAGCCCCCGACTAGCGGGAGACTACGAGCAGTACTTC. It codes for CASSPRLAGDYEQYF.

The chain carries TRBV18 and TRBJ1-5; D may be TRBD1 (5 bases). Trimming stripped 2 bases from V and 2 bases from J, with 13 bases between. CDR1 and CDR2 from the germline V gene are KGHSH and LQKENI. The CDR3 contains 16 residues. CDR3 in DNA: TGTGCCAGCTCACCAAGCGGGGCAATTGGCAATCAGCCCCAGCATTTT. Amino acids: CASSPSGAIGNQPQHF.

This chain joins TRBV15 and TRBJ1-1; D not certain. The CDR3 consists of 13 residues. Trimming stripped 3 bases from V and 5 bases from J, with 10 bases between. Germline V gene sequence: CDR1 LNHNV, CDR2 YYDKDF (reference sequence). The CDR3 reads CATSRLQSTEAFF. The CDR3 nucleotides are TGTGCCACCAGCAGGCTACAGAGTACTGAAGCTTTCTTT. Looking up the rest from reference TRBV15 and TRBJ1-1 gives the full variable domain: DAMVIQNPRYQVTQFGKPVTLSCSQTLNHNVMYWYQQKSSQAPKLLFHYYDKDFNNEADTPDNFQSRRPNTSFCFLDIRSPGLGDTAMYLCATSRLQSTEAFFGQGTRLTVV.

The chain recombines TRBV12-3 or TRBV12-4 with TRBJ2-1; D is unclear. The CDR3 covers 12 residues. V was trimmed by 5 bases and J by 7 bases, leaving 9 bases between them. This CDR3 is CASSVQANEQFF. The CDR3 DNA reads TGTGCCAGCAGTGTGCAGGCGAATGAGCAGTTCTTC.

CDR3 loop: CATSPRYNEQFF. Written as DNA, the CDR3 is TGTGCCACCTCACCGCGCTACAATGAGCAGTTCTTC. The rearrangement uses TRBV15 and TRBJ2-1; D unclear. The germline V and J ends were trimmed by 8 bases and 3 bases, with 8 bases remaining between them. Looked up from germline, CDR1 is LNHNV and CDR2 is YYDKDF (reference sequence). This CDR3 region has 12 residues.